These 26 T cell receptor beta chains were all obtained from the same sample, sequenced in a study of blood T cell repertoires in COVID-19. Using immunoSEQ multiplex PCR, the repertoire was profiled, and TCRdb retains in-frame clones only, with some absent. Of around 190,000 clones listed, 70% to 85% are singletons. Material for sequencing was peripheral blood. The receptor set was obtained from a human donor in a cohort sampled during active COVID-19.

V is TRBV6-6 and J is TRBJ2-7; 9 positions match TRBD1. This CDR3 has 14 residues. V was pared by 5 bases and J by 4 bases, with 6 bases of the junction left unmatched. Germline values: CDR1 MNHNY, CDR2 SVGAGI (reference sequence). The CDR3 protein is CASSRRDRAYEQYF. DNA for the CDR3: TGTGCCAGCAGTAGAAGGGACAGGGCTTACGAGCAGTACTTC.

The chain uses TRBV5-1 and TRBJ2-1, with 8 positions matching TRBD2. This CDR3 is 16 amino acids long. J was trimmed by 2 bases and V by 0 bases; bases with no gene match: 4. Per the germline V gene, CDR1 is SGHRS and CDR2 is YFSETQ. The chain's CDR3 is CASSLEGRGAYNEQFF. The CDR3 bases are TGCGCCAGCAGCTTGGAGGGGCGGGGGGCCTACAATGAGCAGTTCTTC.

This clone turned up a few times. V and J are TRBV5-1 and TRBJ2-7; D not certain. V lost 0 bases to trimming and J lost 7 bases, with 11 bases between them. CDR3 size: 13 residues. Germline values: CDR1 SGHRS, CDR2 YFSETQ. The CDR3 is CASSLGPTTEQYF. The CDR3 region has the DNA TGCGCCAGCAGCTTGGGGCCCACAACAGAGCAGTACTTC.

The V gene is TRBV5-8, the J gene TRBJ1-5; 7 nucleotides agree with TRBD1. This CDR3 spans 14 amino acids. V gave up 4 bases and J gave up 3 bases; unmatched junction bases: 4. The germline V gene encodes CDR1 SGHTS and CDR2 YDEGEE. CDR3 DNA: TGTGCCAGCAGCCCTACAGGGGCCAATCAGCCCCAGCATTTT. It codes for CASSPTGANQPQHF.

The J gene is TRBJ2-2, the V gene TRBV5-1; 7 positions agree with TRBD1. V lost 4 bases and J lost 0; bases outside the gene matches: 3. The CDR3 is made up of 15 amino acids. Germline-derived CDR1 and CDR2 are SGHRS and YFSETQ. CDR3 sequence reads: CASSPTGANTGELFF. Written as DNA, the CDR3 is TGCGCCAGCAGCCCCACAGGGGCGAACACCGGGGAGCTGTTTTTT.

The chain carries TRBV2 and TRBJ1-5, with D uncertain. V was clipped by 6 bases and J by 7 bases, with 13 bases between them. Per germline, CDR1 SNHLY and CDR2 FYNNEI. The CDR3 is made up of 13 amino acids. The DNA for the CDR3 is TGTGCCAGCAGGCGAGACTTTTTACAGCCCCAGCATTTT. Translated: CASRRDFLQPQHF.

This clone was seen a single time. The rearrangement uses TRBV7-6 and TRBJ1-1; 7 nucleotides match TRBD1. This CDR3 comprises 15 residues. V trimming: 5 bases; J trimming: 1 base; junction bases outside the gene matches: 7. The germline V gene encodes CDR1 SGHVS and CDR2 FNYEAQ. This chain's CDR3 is CASSLRTGTNTEAFF. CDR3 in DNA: TGTGCCAGCAGCCTGAGGACAGGCACGAACACTGAAGCTTTCTTT.

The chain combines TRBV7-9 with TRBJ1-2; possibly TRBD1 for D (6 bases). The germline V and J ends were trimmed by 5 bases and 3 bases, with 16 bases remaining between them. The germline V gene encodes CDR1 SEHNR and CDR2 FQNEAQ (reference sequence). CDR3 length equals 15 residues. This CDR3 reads CASSPTGAGDYGYTF. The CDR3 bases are TGTGCCAGCAGCCCGACCGGGGCAGGGGACTATGGCTACACCTTC.

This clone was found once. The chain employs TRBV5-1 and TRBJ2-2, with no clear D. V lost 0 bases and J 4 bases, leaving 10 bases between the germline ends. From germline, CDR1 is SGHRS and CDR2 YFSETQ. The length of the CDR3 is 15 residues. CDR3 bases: TGCGCCAGCAGCTTGGAACTATCGGGCACCGGGGAGCTGTTTTTT. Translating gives CASSLELSGTGELFF. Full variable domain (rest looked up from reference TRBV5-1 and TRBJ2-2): KAGVTQTPRYLIKTRGQQVTLSCSPISGHRSVSWYQQTPGQGLQFLFEYFSETQRNKGNFPGRFSGRQFSNSRSEMNVSTLELGDSALYLCASSLELSGTGELFFGEGSRLTVL.

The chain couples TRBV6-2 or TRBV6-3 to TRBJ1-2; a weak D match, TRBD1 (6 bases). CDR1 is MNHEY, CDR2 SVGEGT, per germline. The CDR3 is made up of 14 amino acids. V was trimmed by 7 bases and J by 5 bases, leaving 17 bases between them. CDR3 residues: CASTNSDSYYGYTF. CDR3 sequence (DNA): TGTGCCAGCACTAACTCGGACAGCTATTATGGCTACACCTTC.

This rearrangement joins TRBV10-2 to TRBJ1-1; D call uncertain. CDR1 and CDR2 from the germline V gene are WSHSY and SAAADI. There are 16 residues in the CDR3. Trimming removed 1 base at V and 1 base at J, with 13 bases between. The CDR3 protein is CASSEYGRRRNTEAFF. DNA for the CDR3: TGCGCCAGCAGTGAGTATGGCAGGCGAAGGAACACTGAAGCTTTCTTT.

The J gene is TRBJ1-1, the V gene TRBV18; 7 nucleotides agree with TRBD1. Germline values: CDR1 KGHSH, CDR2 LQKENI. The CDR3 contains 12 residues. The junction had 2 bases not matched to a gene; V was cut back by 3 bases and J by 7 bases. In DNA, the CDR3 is TGTGCCAGCTCACCCGGGACAGTTGAAGCTTTCTTT. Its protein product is CASSPGTVEAFF. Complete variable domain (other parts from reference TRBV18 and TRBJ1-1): NAGVMQNPRHLVRRRGQEARLRCSPMKGHSHVYWYRQLPEEGLKFMVYLQKENIIDESGMPKERFSAEFPKEGPSILRIQQVVRGDSAAYFCASSPGTVEAFFGQGTRLTVV.

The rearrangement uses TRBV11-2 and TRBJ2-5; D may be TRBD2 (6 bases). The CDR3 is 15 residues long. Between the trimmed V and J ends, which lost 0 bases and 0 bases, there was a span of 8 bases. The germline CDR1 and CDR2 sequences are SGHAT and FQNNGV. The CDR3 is CASSLDGDYQETQYF. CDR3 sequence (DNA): TGTGCCAGCAGCTTAGACGGGGACTACCAAGAGACCCAGTACTTC. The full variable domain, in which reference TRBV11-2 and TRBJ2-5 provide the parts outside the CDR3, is EAGVAQSPRYKIIEKRQSVAFWCNPISGHATLYWYQQILGQGPKLLIQFQNNGVVDDSQLPKDRFSAERLKGVDSTLKIQPAKLEDSAVYLCASSLDGDYQETQYFGPGTRLLVL.

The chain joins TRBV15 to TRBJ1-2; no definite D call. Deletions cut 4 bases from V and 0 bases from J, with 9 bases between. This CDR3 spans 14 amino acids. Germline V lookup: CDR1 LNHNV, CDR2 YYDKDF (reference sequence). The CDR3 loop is CATSTGSANYGYTF. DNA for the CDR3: TGTGCCACCAGCACGGGTTCAGCTAACTATGGCTACACCTTC. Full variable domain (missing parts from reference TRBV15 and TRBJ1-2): DAMVIQNPRYQVTQFGKPVTLSCSQTLNHNVMYWYQQKSSQAPKLLFHYYDKDFNNEADTPDNFQSRRPNTSFCFLDIRSPGLGDTAMYLCATSTGSANYGYTFGSGTRLTVV.

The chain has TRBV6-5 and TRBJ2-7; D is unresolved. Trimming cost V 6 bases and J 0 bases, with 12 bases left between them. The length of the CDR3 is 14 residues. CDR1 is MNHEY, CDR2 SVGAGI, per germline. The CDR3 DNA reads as TGTGCCAGCAGCTATGACACGTTCTCCTACGAGCAGTACTTC. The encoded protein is CASSYDTFSYEQYF.

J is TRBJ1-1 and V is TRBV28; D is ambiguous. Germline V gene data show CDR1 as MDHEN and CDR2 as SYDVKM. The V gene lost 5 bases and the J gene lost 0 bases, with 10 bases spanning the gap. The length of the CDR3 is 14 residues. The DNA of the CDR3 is TGTGCCAGCAGTCCCGCCGGGATGAACACTGAAGCTTTCTTT. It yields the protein CASSPAGMNTEAFF.

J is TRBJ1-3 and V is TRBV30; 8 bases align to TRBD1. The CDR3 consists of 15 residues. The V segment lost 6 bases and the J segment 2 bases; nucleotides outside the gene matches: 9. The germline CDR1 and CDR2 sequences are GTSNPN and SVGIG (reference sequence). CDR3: CACRQGSVTGNTIYF. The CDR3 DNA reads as TGTGCCTGCCGACAGGGGTCGGTAACTGGAAACACCATATATTTT.

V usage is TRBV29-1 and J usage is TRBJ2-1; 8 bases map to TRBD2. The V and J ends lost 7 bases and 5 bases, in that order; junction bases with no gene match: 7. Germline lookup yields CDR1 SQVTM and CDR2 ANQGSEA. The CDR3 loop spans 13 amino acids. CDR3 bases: TGCAGCGCTCCGCGGGGGGCCAACAATGAGCAGTTCTTC. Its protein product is CSAPRGANNEQFF.

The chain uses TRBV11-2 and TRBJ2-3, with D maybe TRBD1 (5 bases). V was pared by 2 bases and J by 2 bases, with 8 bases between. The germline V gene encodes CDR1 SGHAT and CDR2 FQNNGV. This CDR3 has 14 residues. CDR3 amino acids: CASSLRGSTDTQYF. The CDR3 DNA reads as TGTGCCAGCAGCTTAAGGGGATCCACAGATACGCAGTATTTT. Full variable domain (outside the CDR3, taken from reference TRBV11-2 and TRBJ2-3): EAGVAQSPRYKIIEKRQSVAFWCNPISGHATLYWYQQILGQGPKLLIQFQNNGVVDDSQLPKDRFSAERLKGVDSTLKIQPAKLEDSAVYLCASSLRGSTDTQYFGPGTRLTVL.

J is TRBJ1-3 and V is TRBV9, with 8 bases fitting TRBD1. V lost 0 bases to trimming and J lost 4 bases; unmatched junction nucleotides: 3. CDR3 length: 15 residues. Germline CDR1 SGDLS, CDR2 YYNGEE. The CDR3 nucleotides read TGTGCCAGCAGCGTAGGGACAGGGATCGGAAACACCATATATTTT. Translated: CASSVGTGIGNTIYF.

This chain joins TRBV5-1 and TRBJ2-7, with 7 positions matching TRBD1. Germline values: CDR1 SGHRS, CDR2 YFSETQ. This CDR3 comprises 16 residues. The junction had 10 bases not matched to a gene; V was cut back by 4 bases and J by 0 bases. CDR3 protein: CASSRRTGQDSYEQYF. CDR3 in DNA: TGCGCCAGCAGCAGAAGGACCGGACAGGACTCCTACGAGCAGTACTTC.

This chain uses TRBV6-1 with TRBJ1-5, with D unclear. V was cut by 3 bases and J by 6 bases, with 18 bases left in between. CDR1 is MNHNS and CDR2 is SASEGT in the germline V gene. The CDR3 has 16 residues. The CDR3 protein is CASSDLDGVGSQPQHF. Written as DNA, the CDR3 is TGTGCCAGCAGTGACTTGGACGGGGTGGGAAGTCAGCCCCAGCATTTT.

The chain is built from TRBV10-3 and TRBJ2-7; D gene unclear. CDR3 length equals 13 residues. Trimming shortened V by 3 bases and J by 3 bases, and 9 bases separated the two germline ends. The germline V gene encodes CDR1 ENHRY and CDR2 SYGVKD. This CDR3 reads CAISEQRSYEQYF. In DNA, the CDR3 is TGTGCCATCAGTGAACAGAGAAGCTACGAGCAGTACTTC.

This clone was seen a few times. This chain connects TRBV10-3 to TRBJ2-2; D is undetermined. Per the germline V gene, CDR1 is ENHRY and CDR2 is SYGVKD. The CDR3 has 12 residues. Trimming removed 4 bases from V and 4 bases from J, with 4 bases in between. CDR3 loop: CAISALTGELFF. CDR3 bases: TGTGCCATCAGTGCTCTCACCGGGGAGCTGTTTTTT.

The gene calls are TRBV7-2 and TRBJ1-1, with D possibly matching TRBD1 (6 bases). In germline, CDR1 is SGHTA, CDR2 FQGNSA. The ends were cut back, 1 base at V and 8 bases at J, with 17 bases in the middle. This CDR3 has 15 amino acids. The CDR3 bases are TGTGCCAGCAGCTTAGATCTACAGGGCCCGTTGGAAGCTTTCTTT. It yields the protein CASSLDLQGPLEAFF. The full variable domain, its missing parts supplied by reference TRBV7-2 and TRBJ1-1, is GAGVSQSPSNKVTEKGKDVELRCDPISGHTALYWYRQSLGQGLEFLIYFQGNSAPDKSGLPSDRFSAERTGGSVSTLTIQRTQQEDSAVYLCASSLDLQGPLEAFFGQGTRLTVV.

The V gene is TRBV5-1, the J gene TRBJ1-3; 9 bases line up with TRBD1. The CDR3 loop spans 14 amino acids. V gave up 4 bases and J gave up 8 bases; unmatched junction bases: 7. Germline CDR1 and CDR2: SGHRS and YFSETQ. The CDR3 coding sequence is TGCGCCAGCAGCCCCGGGACAGGGATATACACCATATATTTT. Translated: CASSPGTGIYTIYF.